This T cell receptor beta chain was identified in a study of T cells in Graves' hyperthyroidism and ophthalmopathy. There were TCR beta CDR3 regions amplified from RNA transcripts. A first-round RT-PCR of the TCR CDR3 used the HTBI primer set. TCRdb reprocessed the multiplex PCR reads with MiXCR, giving one entry per CDR3 protein. The sample lists roughly 840,000 distinct CDR3 sequences, 38% occurring once. Germline V lookup: CDR1 SQVTM, CDR2 ANQGSEA. The CDR3 consists of 13 residues. V shed 7 bases and J shed 1 base, with 13 bases lying between them. This clonotype came up many times. No ophthalmopathy progression within 18 months constituted stable Graves' hyperthyroidism.

This chain links TRBV29-1 with TRBJ1-1; a weak D match, TRBD1 (6 bases). The sequenced sample was blood. This receptor was taken from a man younger than 35 with Graves' hyperthyroidism. This CDR3 is CSAQDSWNTEAFF. DNA of the CDR3: TGCAGCGCGCAGGACAGTTGGAACACTGAAGCTTTCTTT.